One T cell receptor beta chain is described in this entry. In the source study's methods: Using reference gene primer amplification, nucleated cell counts were estimated. The assay was immunoSEQ multiplex PCR, and TCRdb's table has in-frame clones only and misses some. That table is the source of V, J and clone size, and D and trimming were worked out from the DNA. There are under 75,000 clones in the sample; roughly 87% occur only once, and 7.5% to 9% lies in the top ten. Germline loops: CDR1 SGHAT, CDR2 FQNNGV. The J segment lost 0 bases and the V segment lost 8 bases, leaving 13 bases of the junction unmatched. The CDR3 has 17 residues. The data belong to a study of blood T cell repertoires in COVID-19. In the study overall: Both acute and convalescent COVID-19 samples were obtained from the United States, Italy and Spain. Nucleic acid was either cDNA or gDNA, and it came from T cells, B-cell-depleted T cells, or PBMCs.

The chain couples TRBV11-2 to TRBJ2-5, with 9 positions matching TRBD1. The TCR sequence derives from a man aged 50 to 60 with active COVID-19. The sequenced sample consisted of peripheral blood. In nucleotides, the CDR3 is TGTGCCAGCCGGAGGGGACAGGGTGGATTTTACCAAGAGACCCAGTACTTC. It specifies CASRRGQGGFYQETQYF.